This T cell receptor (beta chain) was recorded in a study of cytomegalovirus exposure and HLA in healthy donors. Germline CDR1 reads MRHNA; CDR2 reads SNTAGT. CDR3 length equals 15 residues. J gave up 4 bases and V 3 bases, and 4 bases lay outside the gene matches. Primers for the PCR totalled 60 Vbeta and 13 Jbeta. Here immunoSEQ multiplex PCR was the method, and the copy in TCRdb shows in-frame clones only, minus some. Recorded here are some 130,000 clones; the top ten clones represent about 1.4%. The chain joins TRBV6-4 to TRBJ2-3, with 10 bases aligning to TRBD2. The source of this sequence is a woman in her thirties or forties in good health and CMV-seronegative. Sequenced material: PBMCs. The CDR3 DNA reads TGTGCCAGCAGTGAGAGCGGGGGGGCATCAGATACGCAGTATTTT. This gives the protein CASSESGGASDTQYF.